This T cell receptor beta chain was profiled in a study of blood T cell repertoires in COVID-19. Looking at the study overall: Samples taken during acute and convalescent COVID-19 were collected in the United States, Italy and Spain.

Per germline, CDR1 KGHSH and CDR2 LQKENI. The V and J ends lost 6 bases and 0 bases respectively, with 10 bases between them. The CDR3 has 14 residues. Per the study methods: Estimates of nucleated cell counts were drawn from the amplification of reference gene primers. Clones were read by immunoSEQ multiplex PCR, and TCRdb kept only the in-frame ones, dropping some. Clone size and the V and J calls come from that table; the DNA yielded D and trimming. The sample gives approximately 240,000 clones, around four fifths of which show up once; 15% to 20% is in the top ten. The TCR comes from a woman older than 75 with active or convalescent COVID-19. The sequenced material came from peripheral blood. The V call is TRBV18, the J call TRBJ2-3, with D possibly matching TRBD2 (6 bases). Here the CDR3 reads CASSVAASTDTQYF. The DNA for the CDR3 is TGTGCCAGCTCGGTAGCGGCTAGCACAGATACGCAGTATTTT.